This record covers a single T cell receptor (beta chain). These data originate in a study of T-cell reconstitution after alpha-beta-depleted transplantation in children. This CDR3 contains 13 residues. Germline assignment: CDR1 MNHEY and CDR2 SVGAGI. With 7 bases removed from V and 5 bases from J, the gap between germline ends came to 9 bases. Unique molecular identifiers were built into the TCRbeta library. TCRdb itself ran the PCR reads through MiXCR, one entry per CDR3 protein. The table records roughly 200,000 distinct CDR3 sequences, about 6.3% of them present only once. The sample consisted of PBMCs from the stem cell graft donor, taken from the stem cell graft. The sequence was obtained from a human donor who donated a stem cell graft to a child with Wiskott-Aldrich syndrome. The chain carries TRBV6-5 and TRBJ1-6, with D maybe TRBD1 (6 bases). The CDR3 nucleotides are TGTGCCAGCACCGGGACAAATAATTCACCCCTCCACTTT. Its protein product is CASTGTNNSPLHF.